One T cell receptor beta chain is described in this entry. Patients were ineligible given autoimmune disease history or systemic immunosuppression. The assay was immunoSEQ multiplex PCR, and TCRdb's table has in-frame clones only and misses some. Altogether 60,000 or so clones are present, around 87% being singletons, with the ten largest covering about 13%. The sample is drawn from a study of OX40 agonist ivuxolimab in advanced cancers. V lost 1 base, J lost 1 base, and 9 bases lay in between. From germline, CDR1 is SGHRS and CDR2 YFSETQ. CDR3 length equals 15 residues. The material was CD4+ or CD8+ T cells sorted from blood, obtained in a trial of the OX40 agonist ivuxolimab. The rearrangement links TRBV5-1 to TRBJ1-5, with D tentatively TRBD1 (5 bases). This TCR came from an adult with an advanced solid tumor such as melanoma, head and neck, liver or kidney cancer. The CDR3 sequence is CASSLRGDSNQPQHF. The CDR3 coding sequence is TGCGCCAGCAGCTTGAGAGGGGACAGCAATCAGCCCCAGCATTTT.